This T cell receptor (beta chain) was recovered during a study of blood T cell repertoires in COVID-19 (dated by TCRdb to the early 2020s). About the full investigation: The collaborator samples originated in the United States, Italy and Spain and spanned the acute and convalescent phases of COVID-19. The prospective study material was composed of cDNA or gDNA derived from T cells, B-cell-depleted T cells, or PBMCs. Deeply sampled blood TCRbeta repertoires from subjects exposed to, actively infected with, or recovered from COVID-19 were included in the dataset. The repertoires were made available in a free public database intended to serve as a resource for research on the immune response to SARS-CoV-2. Samples came from the ongoing ImmuneRACE study (first 160 participants) plus 1,254 subjects from 6 global collaborators. A de-identified subject ID, COVID-19 status, age in years and sex were almost always included in the sample metadata. Where available, HLA class I and class II types were obtained from metadata supplied by the sample provider rather than from assay-based typing.

According to the germline V gene (reference sequence), CDR1 reads SGHNT and CDR2 reads YYREEE. V is clipped by 0 bases and J by 0 bases, and the sequence between their germline boundaries is 7 bases long. Counted from cysteine to phenylalanine, this CDR3 has 15 amino acids. Just CDR3 DNA is preserved here, 45 bases in frame from base 1. Study-wide findings and limitations: The quantity of clinical and demographic metadata differed by source and by participant and was supplied without curation.

The immunoSEQ Assay, a bias-controlled multiplex PCR, was used to amplify TCRbeta CDR3 regions from genomic DNA. The source study handled its data this way. Nucleated cell counts per sample were estimated from amplification of reference gene primers within the assay. To quantify the absolute abundance of each unique TCRbeta CDR3 rearrangement, sequence reads were collapsed and filtered. Productive Simpson clonality was computed per sample as the square root of Simpson's diversity index over productive rearrangements. TCRdb obtained this table from immuneACCESS and retained in-frame rearrangements with V and J assigned. These tables miss some clones; where compared with another copy, unresolved V genes account for less than half of the shortfall, and the remainder is unexplained. V and J calls and clone size are given by that table; D and trimming were obtained from the DNA. The sample table lists around 100,000 clones, around two thirds of them with a count of one. In total, the top ten clones hold roughly 4% of the sample.

Points on this clone: Its antigen has not been determined. No base quality values were provided; no much bigger clone lies one nucleotide off.

In Seattle, one collaborating source enrolled patients while the infection was active and tracked those patients longitudinally over the course of disease. The collaborating institutions used their own protocols to collect whole blood in K2EDTA tubes. For TCRbeta analysis, collaborators shipped samples as frozen whole blood, isolated PBMCs, or DNA extracted from either of those sample types. This TCR came from a man in his 70s with COVID-19, enrolled during active disease. The chain uses TRBV5-4 and TRBJ1-3; there is no confident call for the D gene. Sequencing was done on a sample of peripheral blood. The CDR3 sequence is CASSLGGGSGNTIYF. The DNA sequence follows: TGTGCCAGCAGCTTGGGAGGTGGCTCTGGAAACACCATATATTTT.